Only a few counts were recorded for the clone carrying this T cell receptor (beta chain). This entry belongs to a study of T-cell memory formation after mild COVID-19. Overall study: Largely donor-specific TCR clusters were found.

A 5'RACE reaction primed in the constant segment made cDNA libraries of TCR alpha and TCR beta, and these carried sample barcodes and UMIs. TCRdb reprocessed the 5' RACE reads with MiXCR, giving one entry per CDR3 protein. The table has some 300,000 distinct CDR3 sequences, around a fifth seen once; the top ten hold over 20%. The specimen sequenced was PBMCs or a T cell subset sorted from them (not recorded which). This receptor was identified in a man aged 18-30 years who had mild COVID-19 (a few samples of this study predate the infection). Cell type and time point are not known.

CDR3 in DNA: TGTGCCAGCAGCTTAGAGAGAGGGAATGAGCAGTTCTTC. This encodes CASSLERGNEQFF. The rearrangement joins TRBV7-2 to TRBJ2-1; TRBD2 is a possible D gene (5 bases). CDR3 size: 13 residues. The V and J ends lost 1 base and 7 bases respectively, with 8 bases between them. Germline V gene data show CDR1 as SGHTA and CDR2 as FQGNSA.